This TCR beta chain originates from a study of cytotoxic CD8 clonotypes in ibrutinib-treated CLL. Whole-study context: Across the patients, roughly 10 were relapsed/refractory, around 16 treatment-naive and 17 to 18 IGHV unmutated.

The germline V gene has CDR1 MDHEN and CDR2 SYDVKM. V dropped 5 bases and J dropped 3 bases, with 11 bases sitting between them. CDR3 size: 13 residues. With regard to this clone: Its specificity is unknown.

TCRdb's table, derived via immunoSEQ multiplex PCR, lists solely in-frame clones and lacks some. The sample shows about 69,000 clones, around 84% of them seen only once. Study outcomes and limitations: Private clonotypes, not public ones, expanded at ibrutinib response. Clonality went up at the time of ibrutinib response, stayed stable in sustained remission, and later dropped back toward its baseline level at progression.

The source of this sequence is a human donor with chronic lymphocytic leukemia. This sequence joins TRBV28 and TRBJ2-7, with a weak D call TRBD2 (6 bases). This specimen was PBMCs, taken at disease progression, from a patient treated with ibrutinib. This chain's CDR3 is CASSLDGSYEQYF. DNA for the CDR3: TGTGCCAGCAGTCTTGACGGGAGCTACGAGCAGTACTTC.